Each of the 21 T cell receptor beta chains below was sequenced from the same sample in a study of blood T cell repertoires in COVID-19. Assay used: immunoSEQ multiplex PCR; TCRdb lists only in-frame clones, some missing. The sample contains some 140,000 clones, around 83% of which appear only once. Sequenced sample: peripheral blood. These receptors were taken from a woman in her sixties with acute or convalescent COVID-19.

The rearrangement joins TRBV24-1 to TRBJ1-2; 10 nucleotides agree with TRBD1. After removal of 3 bases from V and 12 bases from J, the junction contained 9 bases not matched to a gene. The CDR3 has 14 amino acids. Germline CDR1 is KGHDR and CDR2 is SFDVKD. CDR3 region: CATSDGADRGLHTF. CDR3 bases: TGTGCCACCAGTGATGGAGCTGACAGGGGGCTCCACACCTTC.

This chain connects TRBV29-1 to TRBJ2-6; no firm D call. Germline assignment: CDR1 SQVTM and CDR2 ANQGSEA. V dropped 7 bases and J dropped 0 bases, with 4 bases sitting between them. The length of the CDR3 is 12 residues. The CDR3 is CSAVSGANVLTF. CDR3 coding DNA: TGCAGCGCCGTCTCTGGGGCCAACGTCCTGACTTTC.

This chain joins TRBV19 and TRBJ1-5; D ambiguous. V lost 3 bases, J lost 5 bases, and 8 bases lay in between. CDR3 length: 13 amino acids. The germline CDR1 and CDR2 sequences are LNHDA and SQIVND (reference sequence). The CDR3 is CASSMAVDQPQHF. The CDR3 nucleotides read TGTGCCAGTAGTATGGCGGTTGATCAGCCCCAGCATTTT.

Comments on this clone: No DNA is shown, since the ends of the CDR3 on it are uncertain; the CDR3 is the one TCRdb lists. The J gene is TRBJ1-2, the V gene TRBV7-2. The CDR3 length equals 14 residues, ends included. CDR1 and CDR2 from the germline V gene are SGHTA and FQGNSA. CDR3 sequence reads: CASSSSGGGYGYTF.

V and J are TRBV7-8 and TRBJ2-2; TRBD1 matches at 10 bases. Trimming removed 4 bases from V and 1 base from J; junction bases left unmatched: 12. The CDR3 extends over 19 amino acids. The V gene's germline CDR1 is SGHVS and CDR2 FQNEAQ. The DNA of the CDR3 is TGTGCCAGCAGCTATTACCGGGACAGGGGAAACCTGAACACCGGGGAGCTGTTTTTT. As protein: CASSYYRDRGNLNTGELFF.

In its sample, this clone was seen once. This chain uses TRBV6-4 with TRBJ1-1; maybe TRBD1 (6 bases). V was pared by 6 bases and J by 3 bases, with 11 bases between. Per the germline V gene, CDR1 is MRHNA and CDR2 is SNTAGT. The CDR3 runs 13 residues. CDR3 in amino acids: CASRDRQDTEAFF. CDR3 DNA: TGTGCCAGCAGAGACAGACAGGACACTGAAGCTTTCTTT.

The chain recombines TRBV30 with TRBJ1-1; no clear D. With 8 bases removed from V and 1 base from J, the gap between germline ends came to 20 bases. The CDR3 consists of 15 residues. CDR1 and CDR2 from the germline V gene are GTSNPN and SVGIG (reference sequence). The CDR3 nucleotides read TGTGCCGGCCGTGCGGGTCCGCGGCCGAACACTGAAGCTTTCTTT. Protein: CAGRAGPRPNTEAFF.

The CDR3: CASSSSGGSNEQFF. The CDR3 DNA is TGTGCCAGCAGTTCCAGCGGGGGGTCCAATGAGCAGTTCTTC. The J gene is TRBJ2-1, the V gene TRBV27; TRBD2 matches 9 bases. This CDR3 is built from 14 residues. With 4 bases clipped from V and 6 bases from J, the junction kept 4 bases outside the gene matches. Germline CDR1 and CDR2: MNHEY and SMNVEV (reference sequence).

This clone has just one count. The V call is TRBV9, the J call TRBJ1-2; tentative D call: TRBD1 (5 bases). Germline CDR1 SGDLS, CDR2 YYNGEE. This CDR3 has 15 residues. V was shortened by 3 bases and J by 2 bases, with 14 bases between the two germline ends. CDR3 residues: CASSAHRILNYGYTF. CDR3 nucleotide sequence: TGTGCCAGCAGCGCGCACAGGATCCTAAACTATGGCTACACCTTC.

The rearrangement joins TRBV2 to TRBJ1-4, with D maybe TRBD1 (5 bases). Germline V gene data show CDR1 as SNHLY and CDR2 as FYNNEI. The CDR3 extends over 16 amino acids. Trimming took off 1 base at V and 4 bases at J, with 13 bases between the two ends. The CDR3 protein is CASSEVDGGGNEKLFF. The CDR3 region has the DNA TGTGCCAGCAGTGAAGTGGATGGCGGGGGTAATGAAAAACTGTTTTTT.

This rearrangement joins TRBV3-1 (or the pseudogene TRBV3-2) to TRBJ1-6, with TRBD1 matching over 8 bases. J gave up 9 bases and V 3 bases, and 4 bases lay outside the gene matches. Germline CDR1 is LGHDT and CDR2 is YNNKEL (reference sequence). The CDR3 sequence is 14 residues long. The CDR3 region has the DNA TGTGCCAGCAGCCACCCTGACAGGGGTTCACCCCTCCACTTT. Translated, it gives CASSHPDRGSPLHF.

The chain employs TRBV3-1 (or the pseudogene TRBV3-2) and TRBJ1-5; unclear D gene. The CDR3 length is 13 residues. Trimming left V 0 bases short and J 5 bases short, with 5 bases between. The germline CDR1 and CDR2 sequences are LGHDT and YNNKEL (reference sequence). The CDR3 here is CASSQDYYQPQHF. The CDR3, as DNA: TGTGCCAGCAGCCAAGATTATTATCAGCCCCAGCATTTT.

The chain recombines TRBV7-9 with TRBJ1-3; D not resolved. Deletions cut 1 base from V and 1 base from J, with 14 bases between. CDR1 is SEHNR, CDR2 FQNEAQ, per germline (reference sequence). CDR3 size: 17 residues. CDR3 coding DNA: TGTGCCAGCAGCTTAGGTTCCAGACTTGAATCTGGAAACACCATATATTTT. Its protein is CASSLGSRLESGNTIYF.

The rearrangement links TRBV4-1 to TRBJ1-6, with unresolved D. Trimming took 0 bases from V and 0 from J, leaving 15 bases between them. Germline loops: CDR1 MGHRA, CDR2 YSYEKL. The CDR3 spans 19 residues. The CDR3, as DNA: TGCGCCAGCAGCCAAGAAATGAGGGCGACTTTCTCCTATAATTCACCCCTCCACTTT. It encodes CASSQEMRATFSYNSPLHF.

This clone has only a few counts. Other DNA sequences within the sample encode an identical CDR3. The chain joins TRBV7-9 to TRBJ1-3; no clear D gene. Per the germline V gene, CDR1 is SEHNR and CDR2 is FQNEAQ (reference sequence). This CDR3 is built from 14 residues. The germline V and J ends were trimmed by 3 bases and 4 bases, with 10 bases remaining between them. CDR3 loop: CASSLRTSGNTIYF. DNA of the CDR3: TGTGCCAGCAGCTTGCGTACCTCGGGAAACACCATATATTTT.

This chain links TRBV2 with TRBJ1-1; the D is unclear. V was shortened by 4 bases and J by 4 bases, with 10 bases between the two germline ends. Germline V CDR1 and CDR2: SNHLY, FYNNEI. The CDR3 covers 13 residues. CDR3 nucleotides: TGTGCCAGCAGTGGGGAGGGAGGCACTGAAGCTTTCTTT. Amino acid sequence: CASSGEGGTEAFF.

This chain links TRBV13 with TRBJ1-6, with 7 positions matching TRBD1. From germline, CDR1 is PRHDT and CDR2 FYEKMQ (reference sequence). J gave up 7 bases and V 2 bases, and 2 bases lay outside the gene matches. The CDR3 has 14 amino acids. The CDR3 reads CASSLWDSNSPLHF. The CDR3 DNA reads TGTGCCAGCAGCTTATGGGACAGCAATTCACCCCTCCACTTT. The entire variable domain, with the rest obtained from reference TRBV13 and TRBJ1-6, is as follows: AAGVIQSPRHLIKEKRETATLKCYPIPRHDTVYWYQQGPGQDPQFLISFYEKMQSDKGSIPDRFSAQQFSDYHSELNMSSLELGDSALYFCASSLWDSNSPLHFGNGTRLTVT.

This sequence joins TRBV30 and TRBJ1-1, with 7 bases fitting TRBD1. Per the germline V gene, CDR1 is GTSNPN and CDR2 is SVGIG (reference sequence). J lost 5 bases, V lost 3 bases, and 9 bases had no gene match. CDR3 length: 14 amino acids. The CDR3 sequence: CAWRNRGGGTEAFF. The DNA for the CDR3 is TGTGCCTGGAGAAACAGGGGAGGAGGTACTGAAGCTTTCTTT.

The CDR3 spells CASSSGGAGDTQYF. DNA of the CDR3: TGTGCCAGTAGTAGCGGGGGGGCGGGAGATACGCAGTATTTT. The V and J genes are TRBV19 and TRBJ2-3, with 9 bases that match TRBD2. The CDR3 extends over 14 amino acids. Trimming removed 4 bases from V and 5 bases from J; junction bases left unmatched: 4. Germline CDR1 is LNHDA and CDR2 is SQIVND (reference sequence). The full variable domain, its missing parts supplied by reference TRBV19 and TRBJ2-3, is DGGITQSPKYLFRKEGQNVTLSCEQNLNHDAMYWYRQDPGQGLRLIYYSQIVNDFQKGDIAEGYSVSREKKESFPLTVTSAQKNPTAFYLCASSSGGAGDTQYFGPGTRLTVL.

This sequence joins TRBV19 and TRBJ2-1, with TRBD1 matching over 8 bases. This CDR3 region has 15 residues. Germline V lookup: CDR1 LNHDA, CDR2 SQIVND (reference sequence). J lost 0 bases, V lost 4 bases, and 2 bases had no gene match. CDR3 coding DNA: TGTGCCAGTAGTAGGGACAGGCACTCCTACAATGAGCAGTTCTTC. It encodes CASSRDRHSYNEQFF.

J is TRBJ1-1 and V is TRBV4-2; the D gene is possibly TRBD1 (5 bases). Germline V gene sequence: CDR1 LGHNA, CDR2 YNFKEQ. This CDR3 has 14 amino acids. With 4 bases removed from V and 3 bases from J, the gap between germline ends came to 12 bases. The CDR3 region is CASSRGGVYTEAFF. Here the CDR3 DNA reads TGTGCCAGCAGCCGGGGCGGGGTTTACACTGAAGCTTTCTTT.